The present T cell receptor (beta chain) was sequenced within a study of T cell responses to AZD1222 COVID-19 vaccine. The CDR3 is 15 residues long. Trimming left V 1 base short and J 3 bases short, with 13 bases between. Germline values: CDR1 LNHDA, CDR2 SQIVND (reference sequence). TCRdb's copy holds only in-frame clones and misses some; the assay was immunoSEQ multiplex PCR. The sample has fewer than 75,000 clones; over 80% are singletons. The rearrangement uses TRBV19 and TRBJ2-7, with D perhaps assigned TRBD1 or TRBD2 (5 bases each). The sequence was obtained from an adult who received the MenACWY meningococcal vaccine as a control. The sample consisted of peripheral blood, taken 28 days after the second dose of the MenACWY control vaccine. DNA of the CDR3: TGTGCCAGTAGTATAGGTCGTGGGGGATTCTACGAGCAGTACTTC. It translates to CASSIGRGGFYEQYF.